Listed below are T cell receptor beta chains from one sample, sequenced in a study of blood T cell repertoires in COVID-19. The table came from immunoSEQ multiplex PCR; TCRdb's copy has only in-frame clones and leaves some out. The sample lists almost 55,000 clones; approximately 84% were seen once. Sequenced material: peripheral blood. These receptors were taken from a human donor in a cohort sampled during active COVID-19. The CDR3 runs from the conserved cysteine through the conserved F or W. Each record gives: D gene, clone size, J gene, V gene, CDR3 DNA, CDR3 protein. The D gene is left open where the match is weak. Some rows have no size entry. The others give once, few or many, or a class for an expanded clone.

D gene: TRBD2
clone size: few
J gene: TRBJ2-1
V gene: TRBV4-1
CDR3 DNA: TGCGCCAGCAGCCAAGTTTGGACTAGCGGGGAGAATGAGCAGTTCTTC
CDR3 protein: CASSQVWTSGENEQFF

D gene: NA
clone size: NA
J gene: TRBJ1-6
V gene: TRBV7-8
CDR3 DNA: TGTGCCAGCAGTTTTCGGAACAGGGATTCACCCCTCCACTTT
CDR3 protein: CASSFRNRDSPLHF

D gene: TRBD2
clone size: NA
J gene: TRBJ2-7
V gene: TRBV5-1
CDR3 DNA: TGCGCCAGCAGCTTGGTGATAGCGGGCTCCTACGAGCAGTACTTC
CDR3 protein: CASSLVIAGSYEQYF

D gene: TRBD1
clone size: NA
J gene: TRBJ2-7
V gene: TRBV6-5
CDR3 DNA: TGTGCCAGCAATTACAGGGGGTACGAGCAGTACTTC
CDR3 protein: CASNYRGYEQYF

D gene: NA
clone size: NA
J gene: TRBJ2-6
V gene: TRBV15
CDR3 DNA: TGTGCCACCAAGGGGGGGACCCACCCTGGGGCCAACGTCCTGACTTTC
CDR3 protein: CATKGGTHPGANVLTF

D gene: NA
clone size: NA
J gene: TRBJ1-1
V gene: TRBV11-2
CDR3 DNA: TGTGCCAGCAGCTTAGATTCGCCCGGTAAAGGAGATAGAAATGAAGCTTTCTTT
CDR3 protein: CASSLDSPGKGDRNEAFF

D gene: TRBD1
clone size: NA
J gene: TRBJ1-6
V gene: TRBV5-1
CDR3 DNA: TGCGCCAGCAGCCGGGGACAGGCGGATTCACCCCTCCACTTT
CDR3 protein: CASSRGQADSPLHF

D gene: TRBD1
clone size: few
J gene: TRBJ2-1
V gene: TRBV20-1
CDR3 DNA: TGCAGTGCTAGTCGGGACAGGGGGCCGAATGAGCAGTTCTTC
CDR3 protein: CSASRDRGPNEQFF

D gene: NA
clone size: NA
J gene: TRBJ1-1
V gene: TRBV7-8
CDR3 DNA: TGTGCCAGCAGCCTAATGAACACTGAAGCTTTCTTT
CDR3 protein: CASSLMNTEAFF

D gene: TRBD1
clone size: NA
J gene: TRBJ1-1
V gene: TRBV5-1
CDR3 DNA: TGCGCCAGCAGATCGGGACAGCTGAACACTGAAGCTTTCTTT
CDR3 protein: CASRSGQLNTEAFF

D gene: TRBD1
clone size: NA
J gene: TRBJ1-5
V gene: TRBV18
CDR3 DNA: TGTGCCAGCTCACCCCCAGGGGGCGGCCCTAGCAATCAGCCCCAGCATTTT
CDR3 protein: CASSPPGGGPSNQPQHF

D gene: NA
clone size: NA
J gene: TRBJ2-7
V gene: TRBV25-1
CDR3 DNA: TGTGCCAGCGGCGGTATTACCTACGAGCAGTACTTC
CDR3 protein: CASGGITYEQYF

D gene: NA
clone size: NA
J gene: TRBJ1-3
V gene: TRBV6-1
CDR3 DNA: TGTGCCAGCAGTGAAACGCGGAGACAGCCTCTAGGTTATTCTGGAAACACCATATATTTT
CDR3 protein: CASSETRRQPLGYSGNTIYF

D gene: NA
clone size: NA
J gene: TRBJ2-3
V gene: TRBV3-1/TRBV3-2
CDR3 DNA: TGTGCCAGCAGCCAGGGAATGGGGCGGGATACGCAGTATTTT
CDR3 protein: CASSQGMGRDTQYF

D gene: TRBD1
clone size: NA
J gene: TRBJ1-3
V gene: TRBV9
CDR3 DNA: TGTGCCAGCAGCGTCCAGGGGGACACCATATATTTT
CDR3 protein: CASSVQGDTIYF

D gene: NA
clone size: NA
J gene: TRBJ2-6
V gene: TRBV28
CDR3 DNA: TGTGCCAGCAGTTTTGCCGGCTCTGGGGCCAACGTCCTGACTTTC
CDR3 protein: CASSFAGSGANVLTF

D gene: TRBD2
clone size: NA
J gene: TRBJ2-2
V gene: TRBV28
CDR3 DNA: TGTGCCAGCAGTTTATGGGGCGTAGGGACTAGCGGGAGTCTGAGCACCGGGGAGCTGTTTTTT
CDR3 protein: CASSLWGVGTSGSLSTGELFF

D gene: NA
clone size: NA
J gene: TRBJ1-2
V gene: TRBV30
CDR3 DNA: TGTGCCTGGAGTGTTCAGGAGGCCTATGGCTACACCTTC
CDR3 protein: CAWSVQEAYGYTF

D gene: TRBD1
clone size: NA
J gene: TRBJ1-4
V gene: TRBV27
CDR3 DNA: TGTGCCAGCAGTTTAGCCGGGACAGGGACTAATGAAAAACTGTTTTTT
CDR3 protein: CASSLAGTGTNEKLFF

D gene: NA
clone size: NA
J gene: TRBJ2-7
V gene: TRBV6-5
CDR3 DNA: TGTGCCGCGAACCTTGAAGAGTCCCAAAATAGGTACTTC
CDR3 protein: CAANLEESQNRYF

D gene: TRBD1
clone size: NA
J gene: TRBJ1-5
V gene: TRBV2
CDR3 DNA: TGTGCCAGCACGTTTGAGAGGGGGCAAGGACGACAGCCCCAGCATTTT
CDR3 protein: CASTFERGQGRQPQHF

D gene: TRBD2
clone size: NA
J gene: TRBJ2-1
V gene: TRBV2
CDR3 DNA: TGTGCCAGCAGTTGGACTAGCTTCTACAATGAGCAGTTCTTC
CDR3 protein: CASSWTSFYNEQFF

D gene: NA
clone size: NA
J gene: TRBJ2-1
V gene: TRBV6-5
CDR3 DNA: TGTGCCAGCAGTCCTAGAAGCTCCTACAATGAGCAGTTCTTC
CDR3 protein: CASSPRSSYNEQFF

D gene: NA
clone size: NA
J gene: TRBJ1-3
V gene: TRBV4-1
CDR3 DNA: TGCGCCAGCAGCCCTACCCTAGGCGGTTTTGACGGAAACACCATATATTTT
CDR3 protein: CASSPTLGGFDGNTIYF

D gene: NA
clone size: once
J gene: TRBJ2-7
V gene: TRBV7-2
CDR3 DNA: TGTGCCAGCAGCTTAGAGCTGAGCTCCTACGAGCAGTACTTC
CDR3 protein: CASSLELSSYEQYF

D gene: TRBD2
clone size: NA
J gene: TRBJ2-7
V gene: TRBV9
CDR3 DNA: TGTGCCAGCAGCATTTCGACTAGCGGGAGTCCGTACGAGCAGTACTTC
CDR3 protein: CASSISTSGSPYEQYF

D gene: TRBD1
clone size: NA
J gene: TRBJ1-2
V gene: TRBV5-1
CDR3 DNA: TGCGCCAGCAGCTTGTCTACAGGGGACTATGGCTACACCTTC
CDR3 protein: CASSLSTGDYGYTF

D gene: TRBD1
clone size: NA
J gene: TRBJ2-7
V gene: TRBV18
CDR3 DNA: TGTGCCAGCTCCGGGACAGGGTCCTACGAGCAGTACTTC
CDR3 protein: CASSGTGSYEQYF

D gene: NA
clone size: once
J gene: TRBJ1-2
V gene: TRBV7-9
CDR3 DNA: TGTGCCAGCTCTCCGAGGCAGAACTATGGCTACACCTTC
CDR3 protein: CASSPRQNYGYTF

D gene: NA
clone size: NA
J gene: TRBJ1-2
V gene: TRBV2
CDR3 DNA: TGTGCCAGCAGTGACGGGGGGCCCTATGGCTACACCTTC
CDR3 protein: CASSDGGPYGYTF

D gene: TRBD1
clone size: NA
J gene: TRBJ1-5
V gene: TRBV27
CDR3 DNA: TGTGCCAGCAGTATGGACAGGGCACAGCCCCAGCATTTT
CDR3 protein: CASSMDRAQPQHF

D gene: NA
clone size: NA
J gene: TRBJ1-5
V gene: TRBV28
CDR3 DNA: TGTGCCAGCAGATCTAATAGCAATCAGCCCCAGCATTTT
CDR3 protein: CASRSNSNQPQHF

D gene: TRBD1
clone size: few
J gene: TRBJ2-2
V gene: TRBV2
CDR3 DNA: TGTGCCAGCAGTGTATTAGGGACAGAGAACACCGGGGAGCTGTTTTTT
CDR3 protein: CASSVLGTENTGELFF

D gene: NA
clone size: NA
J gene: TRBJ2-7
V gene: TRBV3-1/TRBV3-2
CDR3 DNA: TGTGCCAGCAGCCAAGTAGGGGGCAGCGGGGGCTACGAGCAGTACTTC
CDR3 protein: CASSQVGGSGGYEQYF

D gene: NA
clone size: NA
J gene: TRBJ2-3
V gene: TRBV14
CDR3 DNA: TGTGCCAGCAGCCCGGGAAGATGGGATACGCAGTATTTT
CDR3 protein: CASSPGRWDTQYF

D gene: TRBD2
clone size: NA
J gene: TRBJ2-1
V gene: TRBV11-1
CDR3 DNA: TGTGCCAGCAGCGGGCGACTAGCGGTCAATGAGCAGTTCTTC
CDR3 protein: CASSGRLAVNEQFF

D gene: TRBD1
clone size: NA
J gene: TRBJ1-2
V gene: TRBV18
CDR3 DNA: TGTGCCAGCTCACCTCCAGGGGGCGTCTCTGGCTACACCTTC
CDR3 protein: CASSPPGGVSGYTF

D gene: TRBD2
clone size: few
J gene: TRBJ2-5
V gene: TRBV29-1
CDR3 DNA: TGCAGCGTTGGAGGCTTTAGCGGGAGAGAAGAGACCCAGTACTTC
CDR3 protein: CSVGGFSGREETQYF

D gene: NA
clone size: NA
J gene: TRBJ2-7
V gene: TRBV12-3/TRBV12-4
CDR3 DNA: TGTGCCAGCAGTGTCAAACTCTACGAGCAGTACTTC
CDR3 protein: CASSVKLYEQYF

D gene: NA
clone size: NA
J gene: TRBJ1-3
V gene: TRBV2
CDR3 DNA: TGTGCCAGCAGGGCAACCGGGACACCGGGAAACACCATATATTTT
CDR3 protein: CASRATGTPGNTIYF

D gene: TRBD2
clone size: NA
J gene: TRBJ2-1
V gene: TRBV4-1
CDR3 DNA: TGCGCCAGCAGCCAAGGGTTGACTAGCCGCGAATACAATGAGCAGTTCTTC
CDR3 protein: CASSQGLTSREYNEQFF

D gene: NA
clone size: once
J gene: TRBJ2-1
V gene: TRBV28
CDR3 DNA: TGTGCCAGCAGTTCAGCCTACAATGAGCAGTTCTTC
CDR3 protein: CASSSAYNEQFF

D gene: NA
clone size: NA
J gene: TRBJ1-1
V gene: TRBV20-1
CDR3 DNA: TGCAGTGCTAGTGAAGCTGGGGGCGCCATAAGCGCTGAAGCTTTCTTT
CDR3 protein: CSASEAGGAISAEAFF

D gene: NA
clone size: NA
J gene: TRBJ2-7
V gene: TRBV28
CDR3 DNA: TGTGCCAGCAGTTTAGCAGGATTCTACGAGCAGTACTTC
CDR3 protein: CASSLAGFYEQYF

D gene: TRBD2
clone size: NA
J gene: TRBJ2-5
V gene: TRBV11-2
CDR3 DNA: TGTGCCAGCAGCGCCCTGGGAGGGGCGAGGGAGACCCAGTACTTC
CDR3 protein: CASSALGGARETQYF

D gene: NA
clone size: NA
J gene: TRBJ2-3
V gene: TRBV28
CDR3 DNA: TGTGCCAGCAGTTCCAGGGATAGGGCCAAGGGCACAGATACGCAGTATTTT
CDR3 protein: CASSSRDRAKGTDTQYF

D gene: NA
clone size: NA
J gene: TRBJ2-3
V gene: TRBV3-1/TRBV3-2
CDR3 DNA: TGTGCCAGCAGCCAGGCAGAGGGGGGGGATACGCAGTATTTT
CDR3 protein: CASSQAEGGDTQYF

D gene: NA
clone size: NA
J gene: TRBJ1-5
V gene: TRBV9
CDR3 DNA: TGTGCCAGCAGCGTAGACGGGGGGGGCAATCAGCCCCAGCATTTT
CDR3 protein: CASSVDGGGNQPQHF

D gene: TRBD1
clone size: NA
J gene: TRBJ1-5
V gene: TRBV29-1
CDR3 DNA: TGCAGCGTTTCGCCAGGGGGCGGCAATCAGCCCCAGCATTTT
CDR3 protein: CSVSPGGGNQPQHF

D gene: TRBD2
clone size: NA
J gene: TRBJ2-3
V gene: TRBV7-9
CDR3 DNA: TGTGCCACGTCGGCTCCCCTAGCGGGGGCGTTCACAGATACGCAGTATTTT
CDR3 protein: CATSAPLAGAFTDTQYF

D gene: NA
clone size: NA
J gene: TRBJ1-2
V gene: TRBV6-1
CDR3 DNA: TGTGCCAGCAGTGAAGCGCGGGAGTTCTATGGCTACACCTTC
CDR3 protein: CASSEAREFYGYTF

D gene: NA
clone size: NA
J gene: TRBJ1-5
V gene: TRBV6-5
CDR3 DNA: TGTGCCAGCAGGGCGGGGGGGGGCAATCAGCCCCAGCATTTT
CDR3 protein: CASRAGGGNQPQHF

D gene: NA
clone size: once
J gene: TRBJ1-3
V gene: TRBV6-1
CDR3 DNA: TGTGCCAGCAGTGATCAGGGAAACACCATATATTTT
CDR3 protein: CASSDQGNTIYF

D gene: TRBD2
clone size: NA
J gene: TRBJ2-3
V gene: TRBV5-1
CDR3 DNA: TGCGCCAGCAGCAGAACTAGCGGGAGCACAGATACGCAGTATTTT
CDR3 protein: CASSRTSGSTDTQYF

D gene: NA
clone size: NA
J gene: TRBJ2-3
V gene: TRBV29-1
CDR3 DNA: TGCAGCGTTGTTGAACAACGTGAGAGCTCGGGGTATTTT
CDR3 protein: CSVVEQRESSGYF